The text below deals with one T cell receptor beta chain. The data stem from a study of OX40 agonist ivuxolimab in advanced cancers. Study information: As their treatment, patients were administered ivuxolimab, an agonistic anti-OX40 (CD134) antibody.

This table comes from immunoSEQ multiplex PCR, and its TCRdb copy is limited to in-frame clones, with some not included. The repertoire includes over 80,000 clones, 90% to 95% of them detected once, and roughly 1.1% sits in the top ten. The CDR3 consists of 15 residues. V was trimmed by 6 bases and J by 1 base, leaving 13 bases between them. Germline V lookup: CDR1 SNHLY, CDR2 FYNNEI. Blood specimens came from baseline, cycle 4 day 1, and cycle 7 day 1. The specimen was CD4+ or CD8+ T cells sorted from blood, collected in a trial of the OX40 agonist ivuxolimab. V gene TRBV2 combines with J gene TRBJ1-5, with D possibly TRBD1 on 5 matching bases. The receptor was isolated from an adult with an advanced solid tumor such as melanoma, head and neck, liver or kidney cancer. CDR3 bases: TGTGCCAGCAGGAAGGGGTGGGGAAGCAATCAGCCCCAGCATTTT. Translation gives CASRKGWGSNQPQHF.